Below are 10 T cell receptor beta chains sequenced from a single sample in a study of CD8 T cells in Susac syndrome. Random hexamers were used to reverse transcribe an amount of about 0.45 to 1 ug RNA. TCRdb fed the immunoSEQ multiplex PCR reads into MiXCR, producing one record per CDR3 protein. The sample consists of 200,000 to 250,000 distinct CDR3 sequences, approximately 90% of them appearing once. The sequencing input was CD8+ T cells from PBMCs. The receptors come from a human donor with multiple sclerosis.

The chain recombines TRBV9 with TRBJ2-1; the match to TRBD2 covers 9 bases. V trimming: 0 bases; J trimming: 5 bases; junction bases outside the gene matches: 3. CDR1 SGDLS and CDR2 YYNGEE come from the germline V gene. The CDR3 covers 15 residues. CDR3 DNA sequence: TGTGCCAGCAGCGTAGGGGCTAGCGGGGACAATGAGCAGTTCTTC. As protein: CASSVGASGDNEQFF.

The DNA for the CDR3 is TGTGCCAGCAGCCTCGACAGGGCCCCCCGCGGGGGCACTGAAGCTTTCTTT. It is translated as CASSLDRAPRGGTEAFF. The chain uses TRBV3-1 and TRBJ1-1, with 7 bases that match TRBD1. Germline V gene sequence: CDR1 LGHDT, CDR2 YNNKEL (reference sequence). V lost 4 bases, J lost 4 bases, and 15 bases stayed unmatched. The CDR3 totals 17 residues.

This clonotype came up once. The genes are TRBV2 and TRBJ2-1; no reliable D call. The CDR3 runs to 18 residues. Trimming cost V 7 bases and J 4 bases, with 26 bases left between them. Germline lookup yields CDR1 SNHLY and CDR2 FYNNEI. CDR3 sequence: CASTQLNQLFGQYNEQFF. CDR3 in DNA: TGTGCCAGCACCCAACTGAACCAACTTTTCGGTCAGTACAATGAGCAGTTCTTC.

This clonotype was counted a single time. The CDR3 region is CASSLRPIGSPLHF. In DNA form, the CDR3 reads TGTGCCAGCAGCCTTCGTCCCATCGGATCACCCCTCCACTTT. The chain has TRBV5-6 and TRBJ1-6; D call uncertain. With 4 bases removed from V and 10 bases from J, the gap between germline ends came to 15 bases. Germline V gives CDR1 SGHDT, CDR2 YYEEEE. The CDR3 has 14 amino acids.

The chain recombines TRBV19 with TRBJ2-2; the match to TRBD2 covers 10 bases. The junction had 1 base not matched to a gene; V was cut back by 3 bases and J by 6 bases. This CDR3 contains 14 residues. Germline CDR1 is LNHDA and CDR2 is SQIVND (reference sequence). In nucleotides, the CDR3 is TGTGCCAGTAGTATCCTAGCGGGGGCCGGGGAGCTGTTTTTT. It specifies CASSILAGAGELFF.

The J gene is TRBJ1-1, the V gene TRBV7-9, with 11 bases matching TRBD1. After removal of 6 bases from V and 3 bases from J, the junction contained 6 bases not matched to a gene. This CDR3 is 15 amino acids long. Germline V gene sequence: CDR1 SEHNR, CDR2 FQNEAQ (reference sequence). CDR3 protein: CASRPRGQGDTEAFF. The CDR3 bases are TGTGCCAGCAGACCCAGGGGACAGGGGGACACTGAAGCTTTCTTT.

CDR3 bases: TGTGCCAGCAGCCCCGGGACAGGGGGTCACGAGCAGTACTTC. It codes for CASSPGTGGHEQYF. The V gene is TRBV9, the J gene TRBJ2-7; TRBD1 agrees at 11 bases. The CDR3 has 14 amino acids. Per germline, CDR1 SGDLS and CDR2 YYNGEE. V lost 4 bases, J lost 5 bases, and 5 bases stayed unmatched.

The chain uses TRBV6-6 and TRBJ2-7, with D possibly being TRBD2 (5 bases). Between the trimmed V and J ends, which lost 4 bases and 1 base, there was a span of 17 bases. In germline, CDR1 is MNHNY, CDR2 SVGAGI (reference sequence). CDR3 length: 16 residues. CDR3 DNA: TGTGCCAGCAGTTCCTTCGAGTCTTGGGAGTCCTACGAGCAGTACTTC. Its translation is CASSSFESWESYEQYF.

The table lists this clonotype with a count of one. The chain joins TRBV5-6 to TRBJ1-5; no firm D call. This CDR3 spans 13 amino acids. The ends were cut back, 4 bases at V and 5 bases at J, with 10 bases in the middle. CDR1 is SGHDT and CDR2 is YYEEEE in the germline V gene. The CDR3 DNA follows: TGTGCCAGCAGCCCTGGACGCGATCAGCCCCAGCATTTT. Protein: CASSPGRDQPQHF.

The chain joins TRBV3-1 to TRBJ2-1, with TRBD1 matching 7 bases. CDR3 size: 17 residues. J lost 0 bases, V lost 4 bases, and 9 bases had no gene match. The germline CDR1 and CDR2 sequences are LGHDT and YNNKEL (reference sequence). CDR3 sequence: CASSPLGQASSYNEQFF. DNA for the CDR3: TGTGCCAGCAGCCCACTAGGACAGGCAAGCTCCTACAATGAGCAGTTCTTC.